This T cell receptor beta chain emerged from a study of blood T cell repertoires in COVID-19. Trimming shortened V by 8 bases and J by 3 bases, and 20 bases separated the two germline ends. Germline lookup yields CDR1 SGHRS and CDR2 YFSETQ. This CDR3 region has 16 residues. Authors' analysis steps: Researchers report that nucleated cell counts were estimated from reference gene primer amplification. The data were produced by immunoSEQ multiplex PCR, yet TCRdb's version contains in-frame clones alone and is incomplete. Clonal size and the V and J genes are those of that table, whereas D and trimming came from the DNA. The top ten clones hold roughly 19% of a sample with some 170,000 clones, roughly 80% of them seen once.

The TCR comes from a woman older than 75 with acute or convalescent COVID-19. The chain combines TRBV5-1 with TRBJ1-4; D remains ambiguous. Sequencing input: peripheral blood. CDR3 nucleotides: TGCGCCAGGAAACGAAATAGTCGGGGATCTAATGAAAAACTGTTTTTT. It is translated as CARKRNSRGSNEKLFF.